The 20 T cell receptor beta chains given below trace back to one sample, sequenced in a study of cytomegalovirus exposure and HLA in healthy donors. In the PCR, 60 Vbeta and 13 Jbeta primers were used. Clones were sequenced by immunoSEQ multiplex PCR, and TCRdb holds only the in-frame ones, with some missing. This table lists about 140,000 clones. Input material: PBMCs. The origin of the receptors is a man in his forties or fifties in good health and CMV-seronegative.

The rearrangement links TRBV18 to TRBJ2-7; D is uncertain. The CDR3 extends over 15 amino acids. V lost 2 bases, J lost 5 bases, and 16 bases lay in between. Germline V CDR1 and CDR2: KGHSH, LQKENI. The CDR3 sequence is CASSPWRRPQHEQYF. The CDR3 DNA is TGTGCCAGCTCACCATGGAGACGCCCCCAACACGAGCAGTACTTC.

V is TRBV4-3 and J is TRBJ2-2, with D possibly being TRBD2 (6 bases). The CDR3 loop spans 16 amino acids. The V gene lost 0 bases and the J gene lost 4 bases, with 12 bases spanning the gap. Germline loops: CDR1 LGHNA, CDR2 YSLEER. The CDR3 nucleotides are TGCGCCAGCAGCCAAGAAGCGGGTACCGTCACCGGGGAGCTGTTTTTT. Its translation: CASSQEAGTVTGELFF.

The gene calls are TRBV6-5 and TRBJ1-6, with D tentatively TRBD1 (6 bases). The germline CDR1 and CDR2 sequences are MNHEY and SVGAGI. The CDR3 is made up of 16 amino acids. V lost 0 bases and J lost 6, with 12 bases in between. The CDR3 DNA is TGTGCCAGCAGTTACTCGCAGGGGTCCCCTAATTCACCCCTCCACTTT. Its protein product is CASSYSQGSPNSPLHF.

The chain combines TRBV6-5 with TRBJ2-3; maybe TRBD2 (6 bases). V was shortened by 7 bases and J by 3 bases, with 14 bases between the two germline ends. Germline values: CDR1 MNHEY, CDR2 SVGAGI. There are 14 residues in the CDR3. The CDR3 protein is CASTRGSSTDTQYF. DNA of the CDR3: TGTGCCAGCACCCGGGGGTCGAGTACAGATACGCAGTATTTT.

The chain links TRBV19 to TRBJ1-2; TRBD1 aligns across 7 bases. Germline V gene sequence: CDR1 LNHDA, CDR2 SQIVND (reference sequence). The CDR3 is 16 residues long. The junction had 6 bases not matched to a gene; V was cut back by 1 base and J by 1 base. The CDR3 DNA sequence: TGTGCCAGTAGTATAGGGGGACAGATTCTTAACTATGGCTACACCTTC. This codes for CASSIGGQILNYGYTF.

The V gene is TRBV5-1, the J gene TRBJ2-5, with 8 bases matching TRBD2. Trimming removed 4 bases from V and 3 bases from J; junction bases left unmatched: 5. CDR3 length equals 14 residues. Germline V gene sequence: CDR1 SGHRS, CDR2 YFSETQ. The CDR3 DNA is TGCGCCAGCAGCCCCACTAGCGGCAAAGAGACCCAGTACTTC. Translating it yields CASSPTSGKETQYF.

V and J are TRBV28 and TRBJ2-2; 9 nucleotides line up with TRBD1. This CDR3 region has 12 residues. Looked up from germline, CDR1 is MDHEN and CDR2 is SYDVKM. With 6 bases clipped from V and 12 bases from J, the junction kept 5 bases outside the gene matches. CDR3 in amino acids: CASSAGTGKLFF. As DNA, the CDR3 is TGTGCCAGCAGCGCTGGGACAGGGAAGCTGTTTTTT.

This chain joins TRBV18 and TRBJ2-3, with 7 bases fitting TRBD1. The germline V gene encodes CDR1 KGHSH and CDR2 LQKENI. The ends lost 3 bases at V and 1 base at J; junction bases unmatched: 10. The CDR3 is 17 residues long. For the CDR3, the DNA is TGTGCCAGCTCACCTAAAAAGCCAGGACAGGGCACAGATACGCAGTATTTT. It codes for CASSPKKPGQGTDTQYF.

The V and J genes are TRBV25-1 and TRBJ2-1; possibly TRBD2 for D (6 bases). V was pared by 3 bases and J by 2 bases, with 11 bases between. Per germline, CDR1 MGHDK and CDR2 SYGVNS. The CDR3 has 15 amino acids. The CDR3 coding sequence is TGTGCCAGCAGTGAGGGGGGAGTACCCTACAATGAGCAGTTCTTC. It encodes CASSEGGVPYNEQFF.

This sequence joins TRBV5-5 and TRBJ2-5; TRBD1 matches 9 bases. There are 13 residues in the CDR3. V lost 5 bases to trimming and J lost 5 bases; unmatched junction nucleotides: 4. Per the germline V gene, CDR1 is SGHKS and CDR2 is YYEKEE (reference sequence). CDR3 in amino acids: CASSRDRVETQYF. DNA of the CDR3: TGTGCCAGCAGTCGGGACAGGGTTGAGACCCAGTACTTC. The variable domain in full, with the rest retrieved from reference TRBV5-5 and TRBJ2-5, is DAGVTQSPTHLIKTRGQQVTLRCSPISGHKSVSWYQQVLGQGPQFIFQYYEKEERGRGNFPDRFSARQFPNYSSELNVNALLLGDSALYLCASSRDRVETQYFGPGTRLLVL.

The rearrangement joins TRBV2 to TRBJ1-1; 7 nucleotides line up with TRBD1. The CDR3 extends over 12 amino acids. The ends lost 2 bases at V and 6 bases at J; junction bases unmatched: 0. The germline gives CDR1 SNHLY, CDR2 FYNNEI. This chain's CDR3 is CASSEQGAEAFF. The CDR3 bases are TGTGCCAGCAGTGAACAGGGGGCTGAAGCTTTCTTT.

CDR3 sequence: CASSEGGISGNTIYF. Written as DNA, the CDR3 is TGTGCCAGCAGCGAGGGAGGGATCTCTGGAAACACCATATATTTT. The J gene is TRBJ1-3, the V gene TRBV9; the D is unclear. Trimming cost V 3 bases and J 0 bases, with 10 bases left between them. Germline CDR1 reads SGDLS; CDR2 reads YYNGEE. This CDR3 has 15 residues.

V gene TRBV6-6 combines with J gene TRBJ2-1; D gene unclear. Germline assignment: CDR1 MNHNY and CDR2 SVGAGI (reference sequence). The CDR3 contains 13 residues. V lost 2 bases and J lost 10, with 12 bases in between. CDR3 DNA: TGTGCCAGCAGTTACGGCTCTAGAGACGAGCAGTTCTTC. Translating it yields CASSYGSRDEQFF.

The V call is TRBV21-1, the J call TRBJ1-4; TRBD1, the D gene given by the table, was not confirmed from the DNA. TRBV21-1 is described as a pseudogene. This CDR3 is built from 17 residues. The CDR3 sequence: CASSKVQGRPQNEKLFF. CDR3 nucleotide sequence: TGTGCCAGCAGCAAAGTGCAGGGGCGGCCTCAAAATGAAAAACTGTTTTTT.

The chain couples TRBV6-1 to TRBJ2-1, with TRBD1 matching over 9 bases. This CDR3 has 15 amino acids. Germline V gene data show CDR1 as MNHNS and CDR2 as SASEGT. Germline trimming cut 6 bases from V and 6 bases from J; bases unmatched to any gene: 9. The CDR3 here is CASRAGTGITNEQFF. CDR3 nucleotides: TGTGCCAGCAGAGCCGGGACAGGGATCACCAATGAGCAGTTCTTC.

This sequence joins TRBV7-2 and TRBJ2-7, with D possibly TRBD2 on 7 matching bases. The length of the CDR3 is 16 residues. Germline CDR1 and CDR2: SGHTA and FQGNSA. With 4 bases removed from V and 1 base from J, the gap between germline ends came to 17 bases. Here the CDR3 DNA reads TGTGCCAGCAGCTCCCTCACTGGGGGGGCATCCTACGAGCAGTACTTC. Its translation is CASSSLTGGASYEQYF.

The chain has TRBV6-5 and TRBJ2-7, with 8 bases matching TRBD2. Trimming at V came to 6 bases and at J to 5 bases, leaving 9 bases not matched to a gene. The CDR3 spans 14 residues. Germline CDR1 is MNHEY and CDR2 is SVGAGI. The CDR3 DNA follows: TGTGCCAGCAGGACTCCGGGACTAGGCCACGAGCAGTACTTC. Protein: CASRTPGLGHEQYF.

For this clone: Other nucleotide sequences from this sample produce the same CDR3. This chain links TRBV6-5 with TRBJ2-7; D call uncertain. Trimming stripped 6 bases from V and 1 base from J, with 10 bases between. This CDR3 is built from 13 residues. The germline CDR1 and CDR2 sequences are MNHEY and SVGAGI. The CDR3 spells CASRPGTSYEQYF. Written as DNA, the CDR3 is TGTGCCAGCAGACCAGGAACATCCTACGAGCAGTACTTC.

The rearrangement joins TRBV6-5 to TRBJ1-2; weak D call: TRBD1 (5 bases). CDR1 and CDR2 (germline): MNHEY, SVGAGI. V was cut by 1 base and J by 4 bases, with 16 bases left in between. The CDR3 has 16 residues. CDR3 sequence (DNA): TGTGCCAGCAGTTACTGGGGTGGGAGGCAGGGCTATGGCTACACCTTC. It codes for CASSYWGGRQGYGYTF.

The chain is built from TRBV29-1 and TRBJ2-4; 12 nucleotides align to TRBD2. Trimming removed 5 bases from V and 5 bases from J; junction bases left unmatched: 1. CDR1 and CDR2 from the germline V gene are SQVTM and ANQGSEA. The CDR3 extends over 13 amino acids. The chain's CDR3 is CSVLAGGENIQYF. In nucleotides, the CDR3 is TGCAGCGTTCTAGCGGGGGGGGAAAACATTCAGTACTTC.